This T cell receptor (beta chain) is from a study of blood T cells in healthy people across ages. Study-wide points: What prevented conclusive comparison of naive and antigen-experienced cells was that PBMCs were unsorted.

Alongside a J-beta primer mix, a sample-barcoded 5' primer served in a second PCR lasting about 6 to 11 cycles. TCRdb recomputed calls from the 5' RACE reads with MiXCR, one row per CDR3 protein. The sample has about 1.6 million distinct CDR3 sequences; roughly a third are singletons. A note on this clonotype: Its antigen is still unknown.

V was clipped by 6 bases and J by 5 bases; unmatched bases: 4. The CDR3 runs 15 residues. Germline V gene lookup returns CDR1 MNHNY and CDR2 SVGAGI (reference sequence). The TCR originated in a woman aged 30 to 39 in good health. Specimen: blood. This rearrangement joins TRBV6-6 to TRBJ2-1; TRBD2 matches at 13 bases. As DNA, the CDR3 is TGTGCCAGCAGGAATGGACTAGCGGGGGACAATGAGCAGTTCTTC. Residues: CASRNGLAGDNEQFF.